Each of the 21 T cell receptor beta chains below was sequenced from the same sample in a study of blood T cell repertoires in COVID-19. Clones were sequenced by immunoSEQ multiplex PCR, and TCRdb holds only the in-frame ones, with some missing. The table shows more than 200,000 clones, with over 75% occurring only once. Sequenced: PBMCs or T cells enriched from blood (not recorded which). The source is a man aged 25 to 40 in a cohort exposed to, infected with or recovered from COVID-19 (not recorded which).

The rearrangement joins TRBV11-2 to TRBJ1-1; D is undetermined. V lost 6 bases and J lost 2, with 7 bases in between. CDR1 is SGHAT, CDR2 FQNNGV, per germline. This CDR3 comprises 12 residues. The DNA for the CDR3 is TGTGCCAGCAGTCGTATTAACACTGAAGCTTTCTTT. It is translated as CASSRINTEAFF.

The rearrangement links TRBV29-1 to TRBJ2-2, with 9 bases fitting TRBD1. Trimming at V came to 4 bases and at J to 4 bases, leaving 1 base not matched to a gene. The CDR3 is made up of 13 amino acids. The germline V gene has CDR1 SQVTM and CDR2 ANQGSEA. The CDR3 nucleotides read TGCAGCGTTGGGACAGGGGTCACCGGGGAGCTGTTTTTT. As protein: CSVGTGVTGELFF.

The chain uses TRBV28 and TRBJ2-1, with 15 bases lining up with TRBD2. The germline V gene has CDR1 MDHEN and CDR2 SYDVKM. CDR3 length: 17 amino acids. V shed 4 bases, J shed 14 bases, and the junction held 15 bases outside the gene matches. The CDR3 DNA follows: TGTGCCAGCAGTTCAGCCGAAGGGACTAGCGGGAGGCGGGGGAAGTTCTTC. It specifies CASSSAEGTSGRRGKFF. The variable domain in full, with the rest retrieved from reference TRBV28 and TRBJ2-1, is DVKVTQSSRYLVKRTGEKVFLECVQDMDHENMFWYRQDPGLGLRLIYFSYDVKMKEKGDIPEGYSVSREKKERFSLILESASTNQTSMYLCASSSAEGTSGRRGKFFGPGTRLTVL.

This clone has ten or more counts. V usage is TRBV5-1 and J usage is TRBJ2-7; 7 bases map to TRBD2. Unmatched junction bases numbered 6, after V lost 4 bases and J lost 5 bases. The germline V gene has CDR1 SGHRS and CDR2 YFSETQ. This CDR3 region has 13 residues. The CDR3 DNA follows: TGCGCCAGCAGCGTGACTAGCACCCACGAGCAGTACTTC. Translating it yields CASSVTSTHEQYF.

This clone showed up many times. The CDR3 is CASSLDRRGLETQYF. In nucleotides, the CDR3 is TGTGCCAGCAGCTTAGATCGGCGGGGGCTGGAGACCCAGTACTTC. V is TRBV7-8 and J is TRBJ2-5, with TRBD2 as a possible D gene (7 bases). CDR1 and CDR2 from the germline V gene are SGHVS and FQNEAQ. The V and J ends lost 1 base and 5 bases respectively, with 14 bases between them. The CDR3 totals 15 residues.

The chain links TRBV18 to TRBJ1-5, with D possibly TRBD1 on 6 matching bases. The CDR3 loop spans 15 amino acids. Per the germline V gene, CDR1 is KGHSH and CDR2 is LQKENI. The V gene lost 3 bases and the J gene lost 5 bases, with 14 bases spanning the gap. CDR3 amino acids: CASSPGTRLYQPQHF. CDR3 DNA sequence: TGTGCCAGCTCACCGGGGACAAGACTATATCAGCCCCAGCATTTT.

The rearrangement joins TRBV29-1 to TRBJ1-3, with D tentatively TRBD1 (5 bases). The V gene's germline CDR1 is SQVTM and CDR2 ANQGSEA. Trimming removed 2 bases from V and 1 base from J, with 9 bases in between. This CDR3 has 14 residues. The CDR3 nucleotides read TGCAGCGTTGAATCGGCAGGGTCTGGAAACACCATATATTTT. Translating it yields CSVESAGSGNTIYF.

The rearrangement joins TRBV28 to TRBJ2-7, with TRBD1 matching over 9 bases. Germline V gives CDR1 MDHEN, CDR2 SYDVKM. The CDR3 is 17 amino acids. V was clipped by 4 bases and J by 2 bases; unmatched bases: 12. The CDR3 sequence is CASSSPVSRDRAYEQYF. The CDR3 bases are TGTGCCAGCAGTTCTCCCGTTTCCCGGGACAGGGCCTACGAGCAGTACTTC. The full variable domain, in which reference TRBV28 and TRBJ2-7 provide the parts outside the CDR3, is DVKVTQSSRYLVKRTGEKVFLECVQDMDHENMFWYRQDPGLGLRLIYFSYDVKMKEKGDIPEGYSVSREKKERFSLILESASTNQTSMYLCASSSPVSRDRAYEQYFGPGTRLTVT.

The rearrangement uses TRBV5-5 and TRBJ1-2; maybe TRBD1 (5 bases). Between the trimmed V and J ends, which lost 7 bases and 5 bases, there was a span of 18 bases. This CDR3 has 14 amino acids. Per the germline V gene, CDR1 is SGHKS and CDR2 is YYEKEE (reference sequence). The CDR3 DNA reads TGTGCCAGCTACAGCCCTGGAACAGGTTATGGCTACACCTTC. This gives the protein CASYSPGTGYGYTF.

This clone was picked up one time. The J gene is TRBJ2-3, the V gene TRBV14, with a weak D call TRBD1 (5 bases). V was clipped by 4 bases and J by 0 bases, with 11 bases between them. The CDR3 loop spans 15 amino acids. Germline CDR1 SGHDN, CDR2 FVKESK. The CDR3 loop is CASSPMQGSTDTQYF. The CDR3 DNA sequence: TGTGCCAGCAGCCCGATGCAGGGTAGCACAGATACGCAGTATTTT.

The V call is TRBV5-4, the J call TRBJ1-6, with a weak D call TRBD1 (6 bases). Trimming took 3 bases from V and 7 from J, leaving 11 bases between them. CDR1 SGHNT and CDR2 YYREEE come from the germline V gene (reference sequence). The CDR3 is 14 amino acids. CDR3 nucleotides: TGTGCCAGCAGCTCGCTACAGGGCAATTCACCCCTCCACTTT. Amino acids: CASSSLQGNSPLHF.

The chain links TRBV19 to TRBJ2-3, with 10 bases identical to TRBD2. Germline lookup yields CDR1 LNHDA and CDR2 SQIVND (reference sequence). V lost 11 bases, J lost 3 bases, and 11 bases stayed unmatched. This CDR3 is built from 15 residues. The CDR3 DNA is TGTGCCTCCCAAAGGGAACTAGCGGGAACAGATACGCAGTATTTT. Translated: CASQRELAGTDTQYF.

This clone was seen once. This chain joins TRBV28 and TRBJ1-2, with 7 bases that match TRBD1. The V gene's germline CDR1 is MDHEN and CDR2 SYDVKM. Trimming took 8 bases from V and 4 from J; bases not matched to a gene: 1. The CDR3 sequence is 11 residues long. The CDR3 sequence: CASGQAYGYTF. The CDR3 DNA reads TGTGCCAGCGGACAGGCCTATGGCTACACCTTC.

The chain joins TRBV6-1 to TRBJ2-3, with TRBD1 matching over 8 bases. The ends lost 3 bases at V and 2 bases at J; junction bases unmatched: 10. This CDR3 comprises 17 residues. Germline V gives CDR1 MNHNS, CDR2 SASEGT. The CDR3 DNA sequence: TGTGCCAGCAGTGATCCTTCATGGGGACAGGCCACAGATACGCAGTATTTT. Its translation: CASSDPSWGQATDTQYF.

This chain uses TRBV25-1 with TRBJ2-2; weak D call: TRBD1 (5 bases). This CDR3 region has 13 residues. The germline gives CDR1 MGHDK, CDR2 SYGVNS. Deletions cut 7 bases from V and 4 bases from J, with 10 bases between. The CDR3 sequence is CASNAGITGELFF. The DNA for the CDR3 is TGTGCCAGCAACGCAGGGATCACCGGGGAGCTGTTTTTT.

The V call is TRBV5-1, the J call TRBJ1-2; D is unresolved. CDR3 length: 12 residues. Trimming left V 1 base short and J 8 bases short, with 9 bases between. Germline CDR1 reads SGHRS; CDR2 reads YFSETQ. CDR3 in amino acids: CASSLTLEGYTF. In nucleotides, the CDR3 is TGCGCCAGCAGCTTGACTCTGGAGGGCTACACCTTC. The full variable domain, completed using reference TRBV5-1 and TRBJ1-2, is KAGVTQTPRYLIKTRGQQVTLSCSPISGHRSVSWYQQTPGQGLQFLFEYFSETQRNKGNFPGRFSGRQFSNSRSEMNVSTLELGDSALYLCASSLTLEGYTFGSGTRLTVV.

The genes are TRBV7-8 and TRBJ1-3; possibly TRBD1 for D (5 bases). Germline V CDR1 and CDR2: SGHVS, FQNEAQ. V was clipped by 2 bases and J by 2 bases, with 7 bases between them. The CDR3 spans 14 residues. The CDR3 region is CASSLRGTGNTIYF. The CDR3 DNA follows: TGTGCCAGCAGCTTAAGGGGAACTGGAAACACCATATATTTT.

The CDR3 region has the DNA TGTGCCAGCAGCGCCCAGGCCAGTACAGATACGCAGTATTTT. Translating gives CASSAQASTDTQYF. The V and J genes are TRBV3-1 (or the pseudogene TRBV3-2) and TRBJ2-3, with D uncertain. Germline-derived CDR1 and CDR2 are LGHDT and YNNKEL (reference sequence). V was trimmed by 5 bases and J by 3 bases, leaving 12 bases between them. The CDR3 consists of 14 residues.

The V and J genes are TRBV10-3 and TRBJ2-2, with 9 bases that match TRBD2. J lost 2 bases, V lost 4 bases, and 8 bases had no gene match. Germline CDR1 and CDR2: ENHRY and SYGVKD. This CDR3 is built from 17 residues. This CDR3 reads CAISGERLAGNTGELFF. For the CDR3, the DNA is TGTGCCATCAGTGGCGAGAGGCTAGCGGGAAACACCGGGGAGCTGTTTTTT.

The V call is TRBV19, the J call TRBJ1-5, with D possibly matching TRBD1 (6 bases). This CDR3 contains 15 residues. Germline assignment: CDR1 LNHDA and CDR2 SQIVND (reference sequence). V was cut by 5 bases and J by 7 bases, with 18 bases left in between. CDR3 sequence (DNA): TGTGCCAGTAGTCCGGGGGGGGGCCGCACCCAGCCCCAGCATTTT. Its protein is CASSPGGGRTQPQHF.

The chain joins TRBV28 to TRBJ1-1, with TRBD1 matching over 8 bases. The CDR3 length is 14 residues. The germline gives CDR1 MDHEN, CDR2 SYDVKM. The V segment lost 11 bases and the J segment 5 bases; nucleotides outside the gene matches: 13. This CDR3 reads CASASRQGRTEAFF. The CDR3 DNA reads as TGTGCCTCAGCTTCCCGACAGGGGAGGACTGAAGCTTTCTTT.